These T cell receptor beta chains were read from a single sample in a study of shared clonotypes between healthy human individuals. Profiled with immunoSEQ multiplex PCR; TCRdb holds only in-frame clones, not every one. The top ten hold 1.5% to 2% of the sample, which has about 680,000 clones, about 80% seen once. The source material was memory CD4+ T cells sorted from blood. The origin of the receptors is a woman aged 25 to 39 in good health. Each CDR3 is given without its conserved first and last residue. The D gene is left open where the match is weak. Size is omitted from some rows. Given values are once, few, many or a class for expanded clones.

d_call: TRBD1; v_call: TRBV29-1; clone_size: -; cdr3_aa: SAGTGGETQY
d_call: -; v_call: TRBV6-1; clone_size: -; cdr3_aa: ASSALGGYEQY
d_call: -; v_call: TRBV7-9; clone_size: -; cdr3_aa: ASSVDPEDTQY
d_call: TRBD2; v_call: TRBV7-6; clone_size: -; cdr3_aa: ASSTSPGLAAQETQY
d_call: -; v_call: TRBV7-2; clone_size: -; cdr3_aa: ASSLVPPIIPQETQY
d_call: TRBD1; v_call: TRBV2; clone_size: -; cdr3_aa: ASAGWAGGTGELF
d_call: -; v_call: TRBV29-1; clone_size: -; cdr3_aa: SVTGQIQETQY
d_call: -; v_call: TRBV7-3; clone_size: -; cdr3_aa: ASSPQTTGELF
d_call: TRBD2; v_call: TRBV5-1; clone_size: few; cdr3_aa: ASSLGTSGIRPY
d_call: -; v_call: TRBV11-2; clone_size: many; cdr3_aa: ASSSDLAKNIQY
d_call: TRBD1; v_call: TRBV28; clone_size: -; cdr3_aa: ASSYRGRAGELF
d_call: TRBD1; v_call: TRBV30; clone_size: -; cdr3_aa: ACQNTGGLNYGYT
d_call: TRBD2; v_call: TRBV6-5; clone_size: -; cdr3_aa: ASSYVREGYHEQY
d_call: -; v_call: TRBV4-2; clone_size: -; cdr3_aa: ASSQDELGELF
d_call: -; v_call: TRBV7-9; clone_size: -; cdr3_aa: ASSLAGISNEQY
d_call: TRBD2; v_call: TRBV2; clone_size: -; cdr3_aa: ASSVLAGPGEQY
d_call: -; v_call: TRBV6-1; clone_size: -; cdr3_aa: ASSENPGGETQY
d_call: TRBD2; v_call: TRBV7-9; clone_size: few; cdr3_aa: ASSSGTSGRRINEQF
d_call: TRBD2; v_call: TRBV11-2; clone_size: -; cdr3_aa: ASSFTFGGLAGGMDEQY
d_call: -; v_call: TRBV11-3; clone_size: -; cdr3_aa: ASSLEIHTRFPSNQPQH
d_call: -; v_call: TRBV10-1; clone_size: few; cdr3_aa: ASSPGDYGYT
d_call: TRBD1; v_call: TRBV18; clone_size: once; cdr3_aa: ASSPQTGAGTDTQY